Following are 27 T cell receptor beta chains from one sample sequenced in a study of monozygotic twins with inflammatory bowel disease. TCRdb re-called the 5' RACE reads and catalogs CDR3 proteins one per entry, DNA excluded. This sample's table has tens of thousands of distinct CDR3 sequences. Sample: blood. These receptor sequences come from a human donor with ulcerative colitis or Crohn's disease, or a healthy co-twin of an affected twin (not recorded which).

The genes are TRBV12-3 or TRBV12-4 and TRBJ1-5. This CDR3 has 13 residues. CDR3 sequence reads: CASSFRDHQPQHF.

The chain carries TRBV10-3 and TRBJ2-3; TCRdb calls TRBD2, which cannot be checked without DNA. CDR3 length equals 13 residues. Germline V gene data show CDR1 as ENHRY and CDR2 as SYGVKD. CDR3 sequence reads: CAITAGEADTQYF.

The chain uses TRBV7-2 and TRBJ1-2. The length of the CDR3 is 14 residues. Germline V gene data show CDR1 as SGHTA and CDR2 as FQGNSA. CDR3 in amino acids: CASSLDNSIDGYTF.

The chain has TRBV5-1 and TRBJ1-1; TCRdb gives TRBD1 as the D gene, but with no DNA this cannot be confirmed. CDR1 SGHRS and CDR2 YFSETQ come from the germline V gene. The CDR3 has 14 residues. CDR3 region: CASCRGTGNTEAFF.

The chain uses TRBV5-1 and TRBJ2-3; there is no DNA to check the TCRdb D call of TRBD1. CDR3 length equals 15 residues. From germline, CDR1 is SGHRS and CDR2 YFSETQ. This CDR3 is CASSSRDRYTDTQYF.

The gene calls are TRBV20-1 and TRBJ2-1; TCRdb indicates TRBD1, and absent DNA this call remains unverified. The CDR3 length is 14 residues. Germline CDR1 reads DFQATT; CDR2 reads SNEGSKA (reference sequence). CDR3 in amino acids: CSAGALRAYNEQFF.

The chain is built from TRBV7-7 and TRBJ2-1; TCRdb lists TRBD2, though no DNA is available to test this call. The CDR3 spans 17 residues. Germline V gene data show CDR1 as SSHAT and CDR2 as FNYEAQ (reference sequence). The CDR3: CASSIGTSGATYNEQFF.

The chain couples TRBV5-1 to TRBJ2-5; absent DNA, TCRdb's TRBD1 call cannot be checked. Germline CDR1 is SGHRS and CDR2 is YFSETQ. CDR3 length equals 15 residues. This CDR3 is CASSVSGGAEETQYF.

CDR3 amino acids: CASSPSADYGYTF. This chain joins TRBV18 and TRBJ1-2. The germline gives CDR1 KGHSH, CDR2 LQKENI. This CDR3 comprises 13 residues.

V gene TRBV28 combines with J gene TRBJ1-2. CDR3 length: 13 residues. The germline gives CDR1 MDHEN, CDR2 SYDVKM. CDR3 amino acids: CASGPTADYGYTF.

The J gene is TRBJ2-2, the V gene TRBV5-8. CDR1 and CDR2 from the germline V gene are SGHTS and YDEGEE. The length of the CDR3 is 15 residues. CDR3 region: CASSFAGLNTGELFF.

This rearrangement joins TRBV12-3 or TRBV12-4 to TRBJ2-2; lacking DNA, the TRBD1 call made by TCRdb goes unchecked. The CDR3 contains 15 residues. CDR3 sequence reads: CASRPQGLHTGELFF.

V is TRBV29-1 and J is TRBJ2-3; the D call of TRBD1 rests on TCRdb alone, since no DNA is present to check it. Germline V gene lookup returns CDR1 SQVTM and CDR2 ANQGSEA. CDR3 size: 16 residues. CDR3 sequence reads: CSVGRQGAGRPDTQYF.

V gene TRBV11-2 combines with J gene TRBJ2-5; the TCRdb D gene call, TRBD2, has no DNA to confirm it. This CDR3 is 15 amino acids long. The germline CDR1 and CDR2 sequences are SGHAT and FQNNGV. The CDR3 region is CASSEGLAGPGTQYF.

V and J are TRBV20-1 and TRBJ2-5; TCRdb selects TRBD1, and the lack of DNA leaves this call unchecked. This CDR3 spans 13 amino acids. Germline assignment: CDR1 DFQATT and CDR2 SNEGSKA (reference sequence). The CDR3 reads CSAIYRVSGTQYF.

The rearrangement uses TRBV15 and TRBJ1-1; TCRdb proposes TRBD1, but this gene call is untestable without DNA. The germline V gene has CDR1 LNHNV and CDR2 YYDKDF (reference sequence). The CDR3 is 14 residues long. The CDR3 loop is CATRSGTANTEAFF.

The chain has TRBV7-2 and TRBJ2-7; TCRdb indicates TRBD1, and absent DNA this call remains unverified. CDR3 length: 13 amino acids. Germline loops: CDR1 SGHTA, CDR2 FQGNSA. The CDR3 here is CASSAGTGAEQYF.

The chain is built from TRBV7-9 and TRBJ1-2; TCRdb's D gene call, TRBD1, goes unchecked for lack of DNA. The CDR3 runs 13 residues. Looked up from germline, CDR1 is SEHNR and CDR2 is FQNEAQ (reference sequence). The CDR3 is CASSSPGVWGYTF. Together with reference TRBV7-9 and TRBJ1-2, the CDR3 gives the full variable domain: DTGVSQNPRHKITKRGQNVTFRCDPISEHNRLYWYRQTLGQGPEFLTYFQNEAQLEKSRLLSDRFSAERPKGSFSTLEIQRTEQGDSAMYLCASSSPGVWGYTFGSGTRLTVV.

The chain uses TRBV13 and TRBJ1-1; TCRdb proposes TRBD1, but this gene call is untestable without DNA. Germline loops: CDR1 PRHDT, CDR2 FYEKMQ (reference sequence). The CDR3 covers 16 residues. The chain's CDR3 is CASTGTGGGGGTEAFF.

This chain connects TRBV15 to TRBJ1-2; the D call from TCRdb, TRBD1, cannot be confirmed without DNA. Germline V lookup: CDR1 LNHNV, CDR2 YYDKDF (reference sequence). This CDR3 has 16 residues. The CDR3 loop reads CATSRDRQGGGDGYTF.

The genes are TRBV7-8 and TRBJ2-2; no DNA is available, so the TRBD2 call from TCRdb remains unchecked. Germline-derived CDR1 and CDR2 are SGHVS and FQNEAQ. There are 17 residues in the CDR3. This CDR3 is CASSYDRGGAFTGELFF.

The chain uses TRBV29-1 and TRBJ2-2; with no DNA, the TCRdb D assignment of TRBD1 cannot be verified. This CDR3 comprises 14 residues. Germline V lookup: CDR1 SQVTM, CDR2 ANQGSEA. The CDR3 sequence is CSGQSKWNTGELFF.

The CDR3 loop reads CSVEEQENTGELFF. This rearrangement joins TRBV29-1 to TRBJ2-2; TCRdb names TRBD1, which stays unverified in the absence of DNA. Germline V gene lookup returns CDR1 SQVTM and CDR2 ANQGSEA. This CDR3 region has 14 residues.

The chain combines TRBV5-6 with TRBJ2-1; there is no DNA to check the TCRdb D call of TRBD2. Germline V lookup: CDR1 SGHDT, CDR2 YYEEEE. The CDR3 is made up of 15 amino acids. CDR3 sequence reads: CASSFISWGSGEQFF.

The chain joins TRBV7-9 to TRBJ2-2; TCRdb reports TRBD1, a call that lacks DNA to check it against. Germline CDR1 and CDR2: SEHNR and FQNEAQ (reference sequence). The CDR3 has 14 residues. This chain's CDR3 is CAAAGGKNTGELFF.

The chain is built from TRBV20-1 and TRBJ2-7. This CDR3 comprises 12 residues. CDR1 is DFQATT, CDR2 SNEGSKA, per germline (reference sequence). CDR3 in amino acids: CSARDYTYEQYF.

The CDR3 is CSAPLAGGPDEQFF. This chain joins TRBV20-1 and TRBJ2-1; TCRdb names TRBD2, which stays unverified in the absence of DNA. The CDR3 contains 14 residues. Germline CDR1 and CDR2: DFQATT and SNEGSKA (reference sequence).